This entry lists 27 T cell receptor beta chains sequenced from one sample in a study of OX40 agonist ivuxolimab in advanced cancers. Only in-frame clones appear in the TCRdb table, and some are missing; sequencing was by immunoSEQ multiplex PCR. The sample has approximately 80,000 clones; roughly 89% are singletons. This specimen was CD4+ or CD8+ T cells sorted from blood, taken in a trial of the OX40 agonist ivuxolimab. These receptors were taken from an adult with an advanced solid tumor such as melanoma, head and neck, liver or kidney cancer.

The DNA of the CDR3 is TGTGCCAGTAGTATACCGGGGGCGCTTTCCCCCTCTGAAGCTTTCTTT. Translated: CASSIPGALSPSEAFF. The genes are TRBV19 and TRBJ1-1; tentative D call: TRBD1 (6 bases). This CDR3 is 16 amino acids long. Germline V gene sequence: CDR1 LNHDA, CDR2 SQIVND (reference sequence). The germline V and J ends were trimmed by 2 bases and 6 bases, with 19 bases remaining between them.

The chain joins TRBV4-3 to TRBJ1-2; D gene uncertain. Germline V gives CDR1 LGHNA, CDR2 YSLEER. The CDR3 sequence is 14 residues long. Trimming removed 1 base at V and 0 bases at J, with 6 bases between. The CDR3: CASSQGVSNYGYTF. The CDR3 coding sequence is TGCGCCAGCAGCCAAGGGGTTTCTAACTATGGCTACACCTTC.

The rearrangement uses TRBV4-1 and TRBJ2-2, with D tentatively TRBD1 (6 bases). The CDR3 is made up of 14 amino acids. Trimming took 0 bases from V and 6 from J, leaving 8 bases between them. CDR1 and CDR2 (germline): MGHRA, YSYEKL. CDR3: CASSQDRGSGELFF. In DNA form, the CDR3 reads TGCGCCAGCAGCCAAGACAGGGGATCCGGGGAGCTGTTTTTT.

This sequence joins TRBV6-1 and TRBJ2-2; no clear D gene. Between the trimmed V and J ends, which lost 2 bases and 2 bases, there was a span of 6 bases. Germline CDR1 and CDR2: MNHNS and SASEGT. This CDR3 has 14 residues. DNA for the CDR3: TGTGCCAGCAGTGAAATCCTAAACACCGGGGAGCTGTTTTTT. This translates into CASSEILNTGELFF.

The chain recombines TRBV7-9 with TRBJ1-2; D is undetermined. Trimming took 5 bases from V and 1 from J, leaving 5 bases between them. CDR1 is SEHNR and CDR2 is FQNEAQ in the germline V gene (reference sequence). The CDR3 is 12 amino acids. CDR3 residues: CASSPINYGYTF. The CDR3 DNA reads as TGTGCCAGCAGCCCCATTAACTATGGCTACACCTTC.

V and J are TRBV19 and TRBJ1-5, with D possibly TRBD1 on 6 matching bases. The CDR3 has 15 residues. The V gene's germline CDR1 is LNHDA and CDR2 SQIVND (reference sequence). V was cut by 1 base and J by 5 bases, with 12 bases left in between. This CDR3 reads CASSIVGTQDQPQHF. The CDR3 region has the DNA TGTGCCAGTAGTATAGTAGGGACACAGGATCAGCCCCAGCATTTT.

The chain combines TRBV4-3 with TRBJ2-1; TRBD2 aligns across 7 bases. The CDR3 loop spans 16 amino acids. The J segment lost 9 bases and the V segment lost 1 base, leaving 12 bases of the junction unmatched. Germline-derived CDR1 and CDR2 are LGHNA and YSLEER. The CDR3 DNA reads TGCGCCAGCAGCCAAGTTTCTGGGGGGGAAGATAGTGAGCAGTTCTTC. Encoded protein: CASSQVSGGEDSEQFF.

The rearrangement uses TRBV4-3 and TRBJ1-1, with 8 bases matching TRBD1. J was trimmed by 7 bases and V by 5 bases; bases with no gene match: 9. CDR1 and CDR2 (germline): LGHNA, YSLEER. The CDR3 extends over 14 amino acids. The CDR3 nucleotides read TGCGCCAGCAGCGCCGGGACAGGTCAATTTGAAGCTTTCTTT. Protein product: CASSAGTGQFEAFF.

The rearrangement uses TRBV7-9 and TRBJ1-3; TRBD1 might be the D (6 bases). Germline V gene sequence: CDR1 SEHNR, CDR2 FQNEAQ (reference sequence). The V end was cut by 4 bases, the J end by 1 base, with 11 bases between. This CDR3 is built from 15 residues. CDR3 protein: CASSWTVSSGNTIYF. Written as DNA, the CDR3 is TGTGCCAGCAGCTGGACAGTTTCATCTGGAAACACCATATATTTT. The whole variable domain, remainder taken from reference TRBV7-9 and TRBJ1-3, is DTGVSQNPRHKITKRGQNVTFRCDPISEHNRLYWYRQTLGQGPEFLTYFQNEAQLEKSRLLSDRFSAERPKGSFSTLEIQRTEQGDSAMYLCASSWTVSSGNTIYFGEGSWLTVV.

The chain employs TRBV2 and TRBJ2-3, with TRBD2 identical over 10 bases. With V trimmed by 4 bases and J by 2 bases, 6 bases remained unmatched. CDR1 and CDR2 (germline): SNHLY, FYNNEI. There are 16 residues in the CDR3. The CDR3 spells CASSGDSGRLTDTQYF. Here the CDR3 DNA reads TGTGCCAGCAGTGGGGATAGCGGGAGGCTCACAGATACGCAGTATTTT.

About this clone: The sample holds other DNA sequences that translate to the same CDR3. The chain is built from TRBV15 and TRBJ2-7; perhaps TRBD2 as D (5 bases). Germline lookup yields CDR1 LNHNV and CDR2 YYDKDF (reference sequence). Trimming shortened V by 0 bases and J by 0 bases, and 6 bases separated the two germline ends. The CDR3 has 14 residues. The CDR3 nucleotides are TGTGCCACCAGCAGAGATGGAGGCTCCTACGAGCAGTACTTC. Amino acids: CATSRDGGSYEQYF.

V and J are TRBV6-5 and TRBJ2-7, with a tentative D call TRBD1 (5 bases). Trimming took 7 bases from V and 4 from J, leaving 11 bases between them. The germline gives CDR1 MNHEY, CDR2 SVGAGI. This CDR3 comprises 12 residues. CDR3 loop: CASKGFRYEQYF. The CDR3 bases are TGTGCCAGCAAGGGGTTCCGGTACGAGCAGTACTTC.

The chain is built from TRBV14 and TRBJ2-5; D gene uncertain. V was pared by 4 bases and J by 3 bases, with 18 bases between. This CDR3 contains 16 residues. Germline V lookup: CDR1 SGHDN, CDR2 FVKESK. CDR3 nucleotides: TGTGCCAGCAGCCCAGGCGGTGGTCCCTTTAAAGAGACCCAGTACTTC. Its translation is CASSPGGGPFKETQYF. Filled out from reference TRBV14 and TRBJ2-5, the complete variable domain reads EAGVTQFPSHSVIEKGQTVTLRCDPISGHDNLYWYRRVMGKEIKFLLHFVKESKQDESGMPNNRFLAERTGGTYSTLKVQPAELEDSGVYFCASSPGGGPFKETQYFGPGTRLLVL.

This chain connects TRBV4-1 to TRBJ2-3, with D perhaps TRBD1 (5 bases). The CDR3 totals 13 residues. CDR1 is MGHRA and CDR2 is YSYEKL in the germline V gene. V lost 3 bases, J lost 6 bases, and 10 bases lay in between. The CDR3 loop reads CASSQAGSDTQYF. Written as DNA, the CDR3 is TGCGCCAGCAGCCAGGCAGGGTCGGATACGCAGTATTTT.

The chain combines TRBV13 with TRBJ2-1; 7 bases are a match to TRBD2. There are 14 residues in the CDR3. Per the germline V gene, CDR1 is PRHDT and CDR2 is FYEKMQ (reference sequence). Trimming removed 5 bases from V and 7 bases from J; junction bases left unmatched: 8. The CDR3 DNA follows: TGTGCCAGCAGCCTCACGGGAGGATTAAATGAGCAGTTCTTC. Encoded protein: CASSLTGGLNEQFF.

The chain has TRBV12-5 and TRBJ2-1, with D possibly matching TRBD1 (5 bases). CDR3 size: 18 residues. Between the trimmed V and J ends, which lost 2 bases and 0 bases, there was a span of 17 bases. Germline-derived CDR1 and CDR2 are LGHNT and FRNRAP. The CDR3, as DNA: TGTGCTAGTGGTTTGACCACAGGCCCCGCGAGCTCCTACAATGAGCAGTTCTTC. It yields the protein CASGLTTGPASSYNEQFF.

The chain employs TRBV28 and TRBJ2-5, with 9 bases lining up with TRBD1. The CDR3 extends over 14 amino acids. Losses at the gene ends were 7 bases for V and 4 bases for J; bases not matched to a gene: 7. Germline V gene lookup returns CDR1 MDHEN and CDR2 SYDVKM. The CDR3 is CASTTDRGLETQYF. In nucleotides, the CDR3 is TGTGCCAGCACCACGGACAGGGGTCTAGAGACCCAGTACTTC.

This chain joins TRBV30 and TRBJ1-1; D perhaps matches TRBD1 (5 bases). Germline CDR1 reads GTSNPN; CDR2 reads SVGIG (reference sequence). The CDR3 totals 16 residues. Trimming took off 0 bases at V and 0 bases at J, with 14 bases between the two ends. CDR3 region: CAWSVPGGGMNTEAFF. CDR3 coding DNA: TGTGCCTGGAGTGTACCCGGGGGAGGTATGAACACTGAAGCTTTCTTT.

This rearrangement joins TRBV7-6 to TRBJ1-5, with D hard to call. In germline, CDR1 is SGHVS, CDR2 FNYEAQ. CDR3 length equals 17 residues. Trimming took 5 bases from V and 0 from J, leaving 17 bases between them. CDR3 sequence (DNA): TGTGCCAGCAGCCCCGGGGTCGGGCGTTATAGCAATCAGCCCCAGCATTTT. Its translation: CASSPGVGRYSNQPQHF.

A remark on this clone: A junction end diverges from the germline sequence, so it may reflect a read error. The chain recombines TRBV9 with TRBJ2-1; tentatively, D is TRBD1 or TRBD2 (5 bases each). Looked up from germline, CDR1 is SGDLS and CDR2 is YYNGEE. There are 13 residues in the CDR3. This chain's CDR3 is CASSVVDNGLRVF. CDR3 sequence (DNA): TGTGCCAGCAGCGTAGTGGACAATGGTTTGAGGGTCTTC.

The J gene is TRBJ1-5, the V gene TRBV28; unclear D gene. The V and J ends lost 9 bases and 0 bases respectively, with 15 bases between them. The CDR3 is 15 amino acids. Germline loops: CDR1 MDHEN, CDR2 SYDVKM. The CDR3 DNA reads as TGTGCCAGTACGGACCTACTTTATAGCAATCAGCCCCAGCATTTT. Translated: CASTDLLYSNQPQHF.

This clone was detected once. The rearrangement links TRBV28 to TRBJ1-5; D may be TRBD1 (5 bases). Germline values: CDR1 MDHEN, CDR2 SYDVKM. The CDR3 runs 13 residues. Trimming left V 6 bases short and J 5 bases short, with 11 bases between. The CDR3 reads CASSPGPHQPQHF. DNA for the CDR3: TGTGCCAGCAGCCCGGGACCGCATCAGCCCCAGCATTTT. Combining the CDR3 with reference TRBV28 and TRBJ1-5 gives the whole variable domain DVKVTQSSRYLVKRTGEKVFLECVQDMDHENMFWYRQDPGLGLRLIYFSYDVKMKEKGDIPEGYSVSREKKERFSLILESASTNQTSMYLCASSPGPHQPQHFGDGTRLSIL.

CDR3 coding DNA: TGTGCCAGCAGCCGAGGGAAGGGTGAGCAGTTCTTC. As protein: CASSRGKGEQFF. This rearrangement joins TRBV14 to TRBJ2-1; D is possibly TRBD2 (5 bases). The CDR3 extends over 12 amino acids. V lost 4 bases and J 9 bases, leaving 10 bases between the germline ends. CDR1 is SGHDN, CDR2 FVKESK, per germline.

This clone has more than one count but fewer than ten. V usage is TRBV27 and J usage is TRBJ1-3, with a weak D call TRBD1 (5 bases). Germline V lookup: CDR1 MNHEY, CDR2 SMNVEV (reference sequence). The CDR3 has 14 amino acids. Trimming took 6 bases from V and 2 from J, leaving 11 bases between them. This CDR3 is CASRKGWPGNTIYF. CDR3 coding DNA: TGTGCCAGCAGGAAGGGGTGGCCTGGAAACACCATATATTTT.

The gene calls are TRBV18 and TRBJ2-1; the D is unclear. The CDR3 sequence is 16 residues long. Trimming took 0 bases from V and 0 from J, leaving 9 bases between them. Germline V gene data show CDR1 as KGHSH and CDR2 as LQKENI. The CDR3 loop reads CASSPPKGSSYNEQFF. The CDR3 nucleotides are TGTGCCAGCTCACCACCAAAGGGAAGCTCCTACAATGAGCAGTTCTTC.

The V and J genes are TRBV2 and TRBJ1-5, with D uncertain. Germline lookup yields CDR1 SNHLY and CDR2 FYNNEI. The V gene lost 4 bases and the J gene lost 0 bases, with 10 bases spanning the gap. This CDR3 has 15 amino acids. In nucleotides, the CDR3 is TGTGCCAGCAGTGGGACGGATCCTAGCAATCAGCCCCAGCATTTT. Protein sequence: CASSGTDPSNQPQHF.

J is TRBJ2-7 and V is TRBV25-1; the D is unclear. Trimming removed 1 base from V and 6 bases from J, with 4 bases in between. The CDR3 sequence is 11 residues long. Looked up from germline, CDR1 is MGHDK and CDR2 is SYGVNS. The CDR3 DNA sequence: TGTGCCAGCAGTGAATTAGTCGAGCAGTACTTC. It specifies CASSELVEQYF.